This T cell receptor (beta chain) comes out of a study of Tregs in tolerant kidney transplant recipients. Notes on the study in general: Nucleotide sequences could not be compared across some patients' samples due to primer changes. In tolerant patients, donor-specific Tregs outgrew total Tregs, suggesting antigen-driven expansion.

Libraries were prepared by immunoSEQ multiplex PCR; TCRdb keeps only in-frame clonotypes and omits some of them. The sample table sets out roughly 5,300 clones. In regard to this clone: Antigen unknown. Coverage ceases 3 residues before the CDR3 finishes, and the germline J gene fills in the end.

Germline V gene sequence: CDR1 MNHEY, CDR2 SVGEGT. With 7 bases removed from V and 2 bases from J, the gap between germline ends came to 9 bases. The length of the CDR3 is 12 residues. Recipients received nonmyeloablative bone marrow transplants from related graft donors, with transient mixed chimerism. Sequences were derived from CD4+ T cells from blood (PBMCs), sampled about 15 months after the transplant. The TCR was taken from a human patient who received a combined kidney and bone marrow transplant. The graft donor may be the source of some T cells. The chain has TRBV6-2 or TRBV6-3 and TRBJ2-7; no clear D. Here the CDR3 reads CASTRSPYEQYF. CDR3 DNA, as far as it was read: TGTGCCAGCACCCGGTCACCCTACGAG.